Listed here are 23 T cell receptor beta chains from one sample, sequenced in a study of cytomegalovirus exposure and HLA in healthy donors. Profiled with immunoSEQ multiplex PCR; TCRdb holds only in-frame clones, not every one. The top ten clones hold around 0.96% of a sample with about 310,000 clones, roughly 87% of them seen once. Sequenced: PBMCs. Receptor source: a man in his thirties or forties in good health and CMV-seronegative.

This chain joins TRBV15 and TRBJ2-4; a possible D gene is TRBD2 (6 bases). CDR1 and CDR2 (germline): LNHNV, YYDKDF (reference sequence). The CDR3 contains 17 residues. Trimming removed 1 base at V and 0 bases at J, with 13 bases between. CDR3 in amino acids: CATSRAGGTLAKNIQYF. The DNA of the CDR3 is TGTGCCACCAGCAGAGCCGGGGGAACCCTAGCCAAAAACATTCAGTACTTC.

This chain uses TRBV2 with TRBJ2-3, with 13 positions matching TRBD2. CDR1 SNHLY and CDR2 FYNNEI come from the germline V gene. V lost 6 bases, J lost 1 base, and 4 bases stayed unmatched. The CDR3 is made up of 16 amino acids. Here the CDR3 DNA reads TGTGCCAGCAGGTTCGGACTAGCGGGGGGCACAGATACGCAGTATTTT. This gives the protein CASRFGLAGGTDTQYF.

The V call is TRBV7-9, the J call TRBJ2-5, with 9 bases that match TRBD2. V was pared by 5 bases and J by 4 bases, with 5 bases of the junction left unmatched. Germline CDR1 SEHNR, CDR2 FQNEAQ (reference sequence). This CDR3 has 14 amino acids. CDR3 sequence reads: CASSAGGPGETQYF. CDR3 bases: TGTGCCAGCAGCGCGGGGGGGCCGGGAGAGACCCAGTACTTC.

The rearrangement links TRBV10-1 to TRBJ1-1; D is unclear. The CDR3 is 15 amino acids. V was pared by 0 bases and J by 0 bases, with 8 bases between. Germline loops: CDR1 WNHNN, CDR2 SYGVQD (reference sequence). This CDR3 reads CASSESGLLNTEAFF. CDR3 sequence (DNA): TGCGCCAGCAGTGAGTCCGGTTTGTTGAACACTGAAGCTTTCTTT.

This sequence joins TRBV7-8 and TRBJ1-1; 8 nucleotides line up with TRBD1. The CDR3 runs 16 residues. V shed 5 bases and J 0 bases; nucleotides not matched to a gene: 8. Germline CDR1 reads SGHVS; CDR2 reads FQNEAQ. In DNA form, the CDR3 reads TGTGCCAGCAGCCTGGGACAGGTTCGGTTGAACACTGAAGCTTTCTTT. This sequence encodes CASSLGQVRLNTEAFF. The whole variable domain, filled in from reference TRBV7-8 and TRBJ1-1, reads GAGVSQSPRYKVAKRGQDVALRCDPISGHVSLFWYQQALGQGPEFLTYFQNEAQLDKSGLPSDRFFAERPEGSVSTLKIQRTQQEDSAVYLCASSLGQVRLNTEAFFGQGTRLTVV.

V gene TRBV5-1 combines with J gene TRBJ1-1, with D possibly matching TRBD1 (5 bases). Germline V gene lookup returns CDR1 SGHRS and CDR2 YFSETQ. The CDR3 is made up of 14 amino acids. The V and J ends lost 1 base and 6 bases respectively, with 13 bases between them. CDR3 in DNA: TGCGCCAGCAGCTTGACGGCAGGGAAACCTGAAGCTTTCTTT. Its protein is CASSLTAGKPEAFF.

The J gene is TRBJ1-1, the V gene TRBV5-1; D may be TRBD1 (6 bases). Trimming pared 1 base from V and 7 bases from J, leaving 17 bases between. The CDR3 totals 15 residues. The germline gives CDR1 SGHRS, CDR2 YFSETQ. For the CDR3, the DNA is TGCGCCAGCAGCTTGTTTTCGGGACACGACGATGAAGCTTTCTTT. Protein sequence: CASSLFSGHDDEAFF. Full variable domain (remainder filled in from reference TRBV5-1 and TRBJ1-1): KAGVTQTPRYLIKTRGQQVTLSCSPISGHRSVSWYQQTPGQGLQFLFEYFSETQRNKGNFPGRFSGRQFSNSRSEMNVSTLELGDSALYLCASSLFSGHDDEAFFGQGTRLTVV.

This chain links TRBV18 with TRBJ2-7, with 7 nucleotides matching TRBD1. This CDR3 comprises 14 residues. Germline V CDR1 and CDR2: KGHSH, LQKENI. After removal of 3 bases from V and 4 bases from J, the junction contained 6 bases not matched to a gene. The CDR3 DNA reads TGTGCCAGCTCACCCCGGGACAGCAATTACGAGCAGTACTTC. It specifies CASSPRDSNYEQYF.

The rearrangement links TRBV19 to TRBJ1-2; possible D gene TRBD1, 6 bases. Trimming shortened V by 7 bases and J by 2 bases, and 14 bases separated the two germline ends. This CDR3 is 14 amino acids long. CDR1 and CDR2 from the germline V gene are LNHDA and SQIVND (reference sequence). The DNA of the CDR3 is TGTGCCAGTATTAGATCGACAGGAAACTATGGCTACACCTTC. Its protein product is CASIRSTGNYGYTF.

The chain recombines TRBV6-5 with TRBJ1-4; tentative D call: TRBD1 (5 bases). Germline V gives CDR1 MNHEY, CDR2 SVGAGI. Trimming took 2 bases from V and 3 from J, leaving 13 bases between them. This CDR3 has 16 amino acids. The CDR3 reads CASSYIAGSANEKLFF. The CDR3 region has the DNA TGTGCCAGCAGTTACATCGCAGGGTCTGCTAATGAAAAACTGTTTTTT.

The CDR3 nucleotides read TGTGCCAGCAGCCCCGACTATGGCTACACCTTC. Encoded protein: CASSPDYGYTF. This chain links TRBV7-9 with TRBJ1-2; D is ambiguous. Trimming took off 5 bases at V and 3 bases at J, with 4 bases between the two ends. The CDR3 extends over 11 amino acids. Germline assignment: CDR1 SEHNR and CDR2 FQNEAQ (reference sequence).

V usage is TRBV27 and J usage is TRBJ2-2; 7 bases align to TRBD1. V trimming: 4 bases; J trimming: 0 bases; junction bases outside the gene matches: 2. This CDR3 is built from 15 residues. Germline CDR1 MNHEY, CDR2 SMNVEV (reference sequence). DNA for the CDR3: TGTGCCAGCAGTTCGGGGACAGCGAACACCGGGGAGCTGTTTTTT. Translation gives CASSSGTANTGELFF.

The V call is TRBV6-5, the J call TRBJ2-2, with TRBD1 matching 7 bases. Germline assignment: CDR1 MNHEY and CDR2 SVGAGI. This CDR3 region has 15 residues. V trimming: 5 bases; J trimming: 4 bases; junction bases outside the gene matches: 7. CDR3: CASSNGQAGTGELFF. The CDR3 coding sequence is TGTGCCAGCAGTAATGGACAGGCGGGCACCGGGGAGCTGTTTTTT.

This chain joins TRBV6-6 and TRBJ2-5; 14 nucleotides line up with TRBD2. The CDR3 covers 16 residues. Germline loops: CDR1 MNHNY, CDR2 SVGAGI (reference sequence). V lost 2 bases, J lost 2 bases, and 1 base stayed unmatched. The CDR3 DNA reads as TGTGCCAGCAGTTACGGGACTAGCGGGGGACAAGAGACCCAGTACTTC. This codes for CASSYGTSGGQETQYF.

CDR3: CATSRDRGGVGRNTEAFF. The CDR3 bases are TGTGCCACCAGCAGAGATAGGGGAGGGGTTGGAAGAAACACTGAAGCTTTCTTT. The rearrangement links TRBV15 to TRBJ1-1; maybe TRBD1 (5 bases). Trimming shortened V by 0 bases and J by 2 bases, and 19 bases separated the two germline ends. Germline CDR1 LNHNV, CDR2 YYDKDF (reference sequence). The CDR3 runs to 18 residues.

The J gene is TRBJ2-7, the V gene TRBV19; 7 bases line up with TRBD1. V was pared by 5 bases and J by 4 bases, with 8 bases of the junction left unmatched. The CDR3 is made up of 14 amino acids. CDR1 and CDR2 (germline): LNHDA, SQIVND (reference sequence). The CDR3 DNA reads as TGTGCCAGTAGTCCGTGGGACAGTGTATACGAGCAGTACTTC. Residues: CASSPWDSVYEQYF.

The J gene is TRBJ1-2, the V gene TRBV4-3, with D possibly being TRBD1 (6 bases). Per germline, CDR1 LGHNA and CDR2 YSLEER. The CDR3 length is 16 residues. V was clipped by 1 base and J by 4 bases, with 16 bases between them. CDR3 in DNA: TGCGCCAGCAGCCAAGGTCAACAGGGTTCAGTCTATGGCTACACCTTC. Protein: CASSQGQQGSVYGYTF.

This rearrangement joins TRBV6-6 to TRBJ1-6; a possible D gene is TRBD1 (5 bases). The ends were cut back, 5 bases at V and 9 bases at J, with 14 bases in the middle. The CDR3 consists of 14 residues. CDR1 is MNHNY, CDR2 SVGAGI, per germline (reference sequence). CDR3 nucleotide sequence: TGTGCCAGCAGTCAGGGTTCCCTCGGTTCACCCCTCCACTTT. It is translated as CASSQGSLGSPLHF.

CDR3 sequence: CASATRTGELFF. The CDR3 DNA is TGTGCCAGCGCGACGAGGACCGGGGAGCTGTTTTTT. The rearrangement uses TRBV6-5 and TRBJ2-2; no clear D gene. The CDR3 runs to 12 residues. Germline loops: CDR1 MNHEY, CDR2 SVGAGI. V gave up 8 bases and J gave up 5 bases, with 9 bases separating them.

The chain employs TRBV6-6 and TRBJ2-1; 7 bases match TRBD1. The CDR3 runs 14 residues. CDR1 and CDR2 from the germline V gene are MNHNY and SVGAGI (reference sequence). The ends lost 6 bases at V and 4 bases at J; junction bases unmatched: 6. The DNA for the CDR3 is TGTGCCAGCAGACGACAGGGCTTATACAATGAGCAGTTCTTC. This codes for CASRRQGLYNEQFF.

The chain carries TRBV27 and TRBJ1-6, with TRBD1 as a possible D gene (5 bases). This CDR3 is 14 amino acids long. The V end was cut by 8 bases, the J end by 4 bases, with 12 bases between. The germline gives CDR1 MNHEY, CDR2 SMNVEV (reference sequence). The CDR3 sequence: CASATGTYNSPLHF. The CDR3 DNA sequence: TGTGCCAGCGCTACAGGAACTTATAATTCACCCCTCCACTTT.

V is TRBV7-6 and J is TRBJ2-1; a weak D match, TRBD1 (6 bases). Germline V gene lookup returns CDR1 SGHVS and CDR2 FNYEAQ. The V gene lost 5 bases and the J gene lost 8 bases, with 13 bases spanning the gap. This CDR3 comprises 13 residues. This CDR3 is CASSGGSRYEQFF. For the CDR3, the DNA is TGTGCCAGCAGCGGGGGCTCCCGATATGAGCAGTTCTTC.

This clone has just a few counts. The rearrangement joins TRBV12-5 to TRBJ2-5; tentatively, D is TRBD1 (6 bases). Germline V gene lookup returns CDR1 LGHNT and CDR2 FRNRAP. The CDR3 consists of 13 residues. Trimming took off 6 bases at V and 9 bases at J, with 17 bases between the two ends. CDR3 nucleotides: TGTGCTAGTGGCCCCCAGGTACCAGGGGCCCAGTACTTC. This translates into CASGPQVPGAQYF.